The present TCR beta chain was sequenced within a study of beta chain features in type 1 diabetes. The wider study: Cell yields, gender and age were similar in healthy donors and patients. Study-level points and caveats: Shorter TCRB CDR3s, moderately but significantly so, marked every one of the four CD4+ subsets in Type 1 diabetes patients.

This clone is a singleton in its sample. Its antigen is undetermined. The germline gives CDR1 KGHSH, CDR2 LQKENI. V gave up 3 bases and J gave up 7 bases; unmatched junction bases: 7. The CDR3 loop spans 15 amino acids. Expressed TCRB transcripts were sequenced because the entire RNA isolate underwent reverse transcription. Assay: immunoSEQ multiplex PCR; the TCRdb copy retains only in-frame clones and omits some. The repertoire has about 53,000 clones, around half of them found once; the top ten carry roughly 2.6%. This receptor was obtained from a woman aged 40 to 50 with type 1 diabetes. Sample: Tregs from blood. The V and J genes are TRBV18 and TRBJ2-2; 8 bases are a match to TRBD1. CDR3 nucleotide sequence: TGTGCCAGCTCACCTACGACAGGGGTGATCGGGGAGCTGTTTTTT. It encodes CASSPTTGVIGELFF.